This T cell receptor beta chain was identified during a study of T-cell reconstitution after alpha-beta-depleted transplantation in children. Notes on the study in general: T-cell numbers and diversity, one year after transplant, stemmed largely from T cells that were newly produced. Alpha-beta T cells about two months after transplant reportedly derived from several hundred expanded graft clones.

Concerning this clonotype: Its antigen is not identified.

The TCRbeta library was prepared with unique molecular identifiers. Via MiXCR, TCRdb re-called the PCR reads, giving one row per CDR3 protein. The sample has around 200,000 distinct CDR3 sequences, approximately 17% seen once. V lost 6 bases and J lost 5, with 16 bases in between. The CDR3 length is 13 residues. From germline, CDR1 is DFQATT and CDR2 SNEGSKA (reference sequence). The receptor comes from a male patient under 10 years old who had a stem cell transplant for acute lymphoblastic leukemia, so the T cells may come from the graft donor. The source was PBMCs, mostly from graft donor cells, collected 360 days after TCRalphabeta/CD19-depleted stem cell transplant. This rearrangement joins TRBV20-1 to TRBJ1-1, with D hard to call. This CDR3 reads CSALFPERTEAFF. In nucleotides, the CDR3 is TGCAGTGCCCTTTTCCCTGAGAGAACTGAAGCTTTCTTT.